One sample yielded the 18 T cell receptor beta chains listed below, sequenced in a study of shared clonotypes between healthy human individuals. Using immunoSEQ multiplex PCR, the repertoire was profiled, and TCRdb retains in-frame clones only, with some absent. The sample consists of just over 2,000,000 clones, approximately 94% of them appearing once. Only CD45RO-negative cells positively selected for CCR7 counted as naive CD8 cells, so terminally differentiated effector memory CD45RA+ cells were excluded. The specimen was naive CD8+ T cells sorted from blood. The receptors were gathered from a man between 18 and 29 years old in good health.

Regarding this clone: This sample includes further DNA sequences coding for the same CDR3. This chain connects TRBV4-3 to TRBJ2-1, with TRBD2 matching over 8 bases. The CDR3 sequence is 17 residues long. The V gene's germline CDR1 is LGHNA and CDR2 YSLEER. The V gene end was trimmed by 3 bases and the J gene end by 4 bases; junction bases not matched to a gene: 11. Written as DNA, the CDR3 is TGCGCCAGCAGCCAGGAAACGAGCGGGAGCGAATACAATGAGCAGTTCTTC. Translating gives CASSQETSGSEYNEQFF.

This clone was picked up one time. The rearrangement joins TRBV7-9 to TRBJ1-2; D gene ambiguous. Germline CDR1 reads SEHNR; CDR2 reads FQNEAQ (reference sequence). V lost 2 bases and J lost 7, with 11 bases in between. The CDR3 runs 13 residues. CDR3 loop: CASSLQAVGGYTF. CDR3 DNA sequence: TGTGCCAGCAGCTTACAAGCCGTCGGTGGCTACACCTTC.

J is TRBJ2-6 and V is TRBV27; TRBD1 agrees at 7 bases. Looked up from germline, CDR1 is MNHEY and CDR2 is SMNVEV (reference sequence). This CDR3 has 17 residues. V trimming: 5 bases; J trimming: 0 bases; junction bases outside the gene matches: 7. CDR3 sequence reads: CASSARDSLSGANVLTF. Written as DNA, the CDR3 is TGTGCCAGCAGTGCCCGGGACAGCCTCTCTGGGGCCAACGTCCTGACTTTC.

This rearrangement joins TRBV5-4 to TRBJ2-6, with D perhaps matching TRBD1 (5 bases). The germline V and J ends were trimmed by 0 bases and 0 bases, with 10 bases remaining between them. The CDR3 is 17 residues long. CDR1 and CDR2 from the germline V gene are SGHNT and YYREEE (reference sequence). Here the CDR3 DNA reads TGTGCCAGCAGCTTGGACCAGGGTAGCTCTGGGGCCAACGTCCTGACTTTC. This translates into CASSLDQGSSGANVLTF.

In DNA form, the CDR3 reads TGTGCCAGCAGGGACCCGGGACTAGCGGGAGCCGGGGAGCTGTTTTTT. Encoded protein: CASRDPGLAGAGELFF. The V and J genes are TRBV25-1 and TRBJ2-2, with TRBD2 matching 14 bases. The CDR3 consists of 16 residues. V trimming: 6 bases; J trimming: 6 bases; junction bases outside the gene matches: 6. Germline CDR1 and CDR2: MGHDK and SYGVNS.

In this sample, this clone turned up once. The chain joins TRBV7-9 to TRBJ1-4, with a possible D match to TRBD1 (6 bases). Deletions cut 5 bases from V and 3 bases from J, with 10 bases between. CDR1 and CDR2 from the germline V gene are SEHNR and FQNEAQ (reference sequence). The length of the CDR3 is 14 residues. DNA for the CDR3: TGTGCCAGCAGCCTCCAGGGGCCTAATGAAAAACTGTTTTTT. Protein: CASSLQGPNEKLFF.

This rearrangement joins TRBV5-1 to TRBJ2-7; D uncertain. CDR1 and CDR2 (germline): SGHRS, YFSETQ. The CDR3 spans 14 residues. The V and J ends lost 6 bases and 0 bases respectively, with 13 bases between them. For the CDR3, the DNA is TGCGCCAGCAACGACGGATCCCCCTCCTACGAGCAGTACTTC. Residues: CASNDGSPSYEQYF.

The gene calls are TRBV30 and TRBJ2-3, with TRBD1 identical over 7 bases. CDR3 size: 15 residues. The V gene's germline CDR1 is GTSNPN and CDR2 SVGIG (reference sequence). Germline trimming cut 0 bases from V and 1 base from J; bases unmatched to any gene: 4. The CDR3: CAWSVSTGGTDTQYF. The CDR3 nucleotides read TGTGCCTGGAGTGTTTCCACAGGGGGCACAGATACGCAGTATTTT.

V and J are TRBV27 and TRBJ2-2; 9 bases match TRBD2. Germline CDR1 reads MNHEY; CDR2 reads SMNVEV (reference sequence). The V and J ends lost 5 bases and 6 bases, in that order; junction bases with no gene match: 10. The CDR3 consists of 16 residues. In DNA, the CDR3 is TGTGCCAGCAGTCCGTCCCCTAGCGGGACGGCCGGGGAGCTGTTTTTT. Its protein product is CASSPSPSGTAGELFF.

This clone was seen once. J is TRBJ1-6 and V is TRBV27, with D unclear. Germline V lookup: CDR1 MNHEY, CDR2 SMNVEV (reference sequence). The CDR3 totals 13 residues. V shed 6 bases and J shed 14 bases, with 17 bases lying between them. DNA of the CDR3: TGTGCCAGCAGCCCAGACTCGTCGAGGGCCCTCCACTTT. Its translation: CASSPDSSRALHF.

The chain recombines TRBV5-6 with TRBJ2-7; TRBD2 matches 7 bases. V shed 0 bases and J 6 bases; nucleotides not matched to a gene: 3. Germline V gene lookup returns CDR1 SGHDT and CDR2 YYEEEE. This CDR3 is built from 13 residues. The CDR3 is CASSLAGRVEQYF. DNA for the CDR3: TGTGCCAGCAGCTTGGCAGGGAGGGTCGAGCAGTACTTC. Variable domain in full (rest from reference TRBV5-6 and TRBJ2-7): DAGVTQSPTHLIKTRGQQVTLRCSPKSGHDTVSWYQQALGQGPQFIFQYYEEEERQRGNFPDRFSGHQFPNYSSELNVNALLLGDSALYLCASSLAGRVEQYFGPGTRLTVT.

The chain links TRBV5-4 to TRBJ2-5; tentatively, D is TRBD2 (6 bases). Trimming stripped 4 bases from V and 5 bases from J, with 12 bases between. Germline V gene sequence: CDR1 SGHNT, CDR2 YYREEE (reference sequence). The CDR3 runs to 13 residues. In DNA form, the CDR3 reads TGTGCCAGCAGCCAGGCGGGGTGGGAGACCCAGTACTTC. Protein product: CASSQAGWETQYF.

This clone was seen a single time. J is TRBJ1-1 and V is TRBV7-9; TRBD1 is a possible D gene (5 bases). From germline, CDR1 is SEHNR and CDR2 FQNEAQ (reference sequence). Trimming stripped 5 bases from V and 3 bases from J, with 16 bases between. CDR3 length: 15 amino acids. Here the CDR3 DNA reads TGTGCCAGCAGCCCCACGTGGCAGGGATACACTGAAGCTTTCTTT. Protein sequence: CASSPTWQGYTEAFF.

J is TRBJ1-5 and V is TRBV5-8; unclear D gene. CDR3 length equals 14 residues. V was cut by 0 bases and J by 4 bases, with 8 bases left in between. Per germline, CDR1 SGHTS and CDR2 YDEGEE. Here the CDR3 reads CASSLVGENQPQHF. Here the CDR3 DNA reads TGTGCCAGCAGCTTGGTTGGGGAGAATCAGCCCCAGCATTTT.

The chain recombines TRBV27 with TRBJ2-3; D is possibly TRBD2 (6 bases). This CDR3 has 15 residues. Trimming took 3 bases from V and 2 from J, leaving 12 bases between them. CDR1 MNHEY and CDR2 SMNVEV come from the germline V gene (reference sequence). The CDR3 here is CASSFWGVDTDTQYF. Here the CDR3 DNA reads TGTGCCAGCAGTTTCTGGGGGGTCGACACAGATACGCAGTATTTT.

The V and J genes are TRBV6-1 and TRBJ2-1; D unclear. The CDR3 runs to 13 residues. The germline CDR1 and CDR2 sequences are MNHNS and SASEGT. The ends were cut back, 7 bases at V and 4 bases at J, with 11 bases in the middle. The CDR3 region has the DNA TGTGCCAGCAAAGAGCCCGGATACAATGAGCAGTTCTTC. Its translation is CASKEPGYNEQFF.

This rearrangement joins TRBV5-8 to TRBJ2-3; D may be TRBD1 (5 bases). This CDR3 comprises 16 residues. Germline CDR1 is SGHTS and CDR2 is YDEGEE. V was trimmed by 0 bases and J by 4 bases, leaving 15 bases between them. DNA of the CDR3: TGTGCCAGCAGCTTGGGGGGTGACAGCCCCCCAGATACGCAGTATTTT. Translating gives CASSLGGDSPPDTQYF.

This chain uses TRBV29-1 with TRBJ2-2; unclear D gene. Germline V gene lookup returns CDR1 SQVTM and CDR2 ANQGSEA. This CDR3 is built from 11 residues. The germline V and J ends were trimmed by 2 bases and 8 bases, with 6 bases remaining between them. CDR3 sequence: CSVEKQGELFF. The DNA for the CDR3 is TGCAGCGTTGAAAAACAGGGGGAGCTGTTTTTT.